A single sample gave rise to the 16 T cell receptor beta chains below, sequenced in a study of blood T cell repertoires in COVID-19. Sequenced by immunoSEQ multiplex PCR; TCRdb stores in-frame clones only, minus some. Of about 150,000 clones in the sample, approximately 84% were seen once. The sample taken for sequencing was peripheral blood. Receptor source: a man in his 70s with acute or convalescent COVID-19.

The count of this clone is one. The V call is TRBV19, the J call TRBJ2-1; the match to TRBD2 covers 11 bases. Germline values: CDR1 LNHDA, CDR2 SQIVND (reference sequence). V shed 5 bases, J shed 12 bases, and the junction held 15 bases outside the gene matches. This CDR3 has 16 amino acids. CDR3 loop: CASSGQTSGDGEWQFF. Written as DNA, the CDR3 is TGTGCCAGTAGTGGCCAGACTAGCGGGGACGGAGAGTGGCAGTTCTTC.

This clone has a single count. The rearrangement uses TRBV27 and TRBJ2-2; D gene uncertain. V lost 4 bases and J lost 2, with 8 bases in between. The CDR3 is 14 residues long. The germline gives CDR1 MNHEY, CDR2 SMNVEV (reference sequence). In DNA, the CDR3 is TGTGCCAGCAGTTGGCAGGCAAACACCGGGGAGCTGTTTTTT. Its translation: CASSWQANTGELFF.

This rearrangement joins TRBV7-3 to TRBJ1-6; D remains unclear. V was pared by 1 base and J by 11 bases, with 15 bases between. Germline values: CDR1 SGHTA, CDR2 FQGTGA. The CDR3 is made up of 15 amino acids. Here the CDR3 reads CASSLNGQARAPLHF. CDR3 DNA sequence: TGTGCCAGCAGCTTAAATGGGCAGGCTCGCGCACCCCTCCACTTT.

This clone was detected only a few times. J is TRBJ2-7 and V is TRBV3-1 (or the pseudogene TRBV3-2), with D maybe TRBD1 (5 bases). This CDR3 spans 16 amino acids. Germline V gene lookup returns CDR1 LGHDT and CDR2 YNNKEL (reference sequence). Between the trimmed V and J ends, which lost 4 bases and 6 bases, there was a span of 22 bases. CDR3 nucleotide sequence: TGTGCCAGCAGCCCCCCCCAGTCCCAGGGAAGGGTCGAGCAGTACTTC. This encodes CASSPPQSQGRVEQYF.

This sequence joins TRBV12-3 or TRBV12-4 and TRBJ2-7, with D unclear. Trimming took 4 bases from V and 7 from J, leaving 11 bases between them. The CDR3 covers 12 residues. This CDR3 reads CASSSPTTEQYF. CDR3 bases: TGTGCCAGCAGTTCCCCAACTACAGAGCAGTACTTC.

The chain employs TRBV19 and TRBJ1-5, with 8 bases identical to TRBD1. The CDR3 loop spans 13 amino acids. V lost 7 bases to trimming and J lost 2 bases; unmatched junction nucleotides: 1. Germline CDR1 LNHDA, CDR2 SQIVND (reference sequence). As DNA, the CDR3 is TGTGCCAGTACGACAGGGGGCAATCAGCCCCAGCATTTT. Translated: CASTTGGNQPQHF. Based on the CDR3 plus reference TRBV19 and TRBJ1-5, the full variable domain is DGGITQSPKYLFRKEGQNVTLSCEQNLNHDAMYWYRQDPGQGLRLIYYSQIVNDFQKGDIAEGYSVSREKKESFPLTVTSAQKNPTAFYLCASTTGGNQPQHFGDGTRLSIL.

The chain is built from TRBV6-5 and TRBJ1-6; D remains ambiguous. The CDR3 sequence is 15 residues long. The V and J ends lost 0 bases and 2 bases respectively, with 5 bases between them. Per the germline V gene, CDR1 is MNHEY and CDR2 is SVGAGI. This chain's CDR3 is CASSYSQTYNSPLHF. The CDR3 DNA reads TGTGCCAGCAGTTACTCCCAAACCTATAATTCACCCCTCCACTTT.

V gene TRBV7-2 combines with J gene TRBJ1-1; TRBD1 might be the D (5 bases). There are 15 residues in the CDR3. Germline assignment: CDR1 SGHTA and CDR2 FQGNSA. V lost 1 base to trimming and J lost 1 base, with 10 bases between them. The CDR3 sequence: CASSLVAGGNTEAFF. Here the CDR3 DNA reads TGTGCCAGCAGCTTAGTCGCGGGGGGGAACACTGAAGCTTTCTTT.

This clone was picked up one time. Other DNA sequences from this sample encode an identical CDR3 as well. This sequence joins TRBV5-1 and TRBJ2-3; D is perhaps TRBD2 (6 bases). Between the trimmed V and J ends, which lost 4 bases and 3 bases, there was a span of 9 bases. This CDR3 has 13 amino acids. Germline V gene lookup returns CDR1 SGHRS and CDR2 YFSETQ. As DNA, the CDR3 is TGCGCCAGCAGCACTGGGGGGACAGATACGCAGTATTTT. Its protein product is CASSTGGTDTQYF.

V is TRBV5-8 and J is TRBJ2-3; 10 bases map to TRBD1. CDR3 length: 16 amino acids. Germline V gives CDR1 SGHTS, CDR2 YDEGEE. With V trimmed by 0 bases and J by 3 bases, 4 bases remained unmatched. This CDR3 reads CASSLGDRGFTDTQYF. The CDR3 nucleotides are TGTGCCAGCAGCTTGGGGGACAGGGGCTTTACAGATACGCAGTATTTT.

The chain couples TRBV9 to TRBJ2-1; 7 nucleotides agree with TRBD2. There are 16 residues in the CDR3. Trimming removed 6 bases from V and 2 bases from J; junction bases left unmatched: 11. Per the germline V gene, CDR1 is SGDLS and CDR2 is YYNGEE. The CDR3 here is CASTVRGVGTYNEQFF. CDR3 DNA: TGTGCCAGCACCGTTCGGGGGGTGGGGACCTACAATGAGCAGTTCTTC.

The CDR3 region is CASSLKGGNQPQHF. The CDR3 nucleotides are TGTGCCAGCAGCTTGAAGGGAGGCAATCAGCCCCAGCATTTT. The chain combines TRBV5-6 with TRBJ1-5; unclear D gene. CDR1 SGHDT and CDR2 YYEEEE come from the germline V gene. The CDR3 loop spans 14 amino acids. Deletions cut 1 base from V and 2 bases from J, with 7 bases between. Full variable domain (rest looked up from reference TRBV5-6 and TRBJ1-5): DAGVTQSPTHLIKTRGQQVTLRCSPKSGHDTVSWYQQALGQGPQFIFQYYEEEERQRGNFPDRFSGHQFPNYSSELNVNALLLGDSALYLCASSLKGGNQPQHFGDGTRLSIL.

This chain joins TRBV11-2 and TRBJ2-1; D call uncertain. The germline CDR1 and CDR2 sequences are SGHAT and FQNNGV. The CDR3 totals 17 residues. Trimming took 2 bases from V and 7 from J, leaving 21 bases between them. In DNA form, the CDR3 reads TGTGCCAGCAGCTTACCCTTTAGATCCCGAGGCGCAAATGAGCAGTTCTTC. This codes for CASSLPFRSRGANEQFF.

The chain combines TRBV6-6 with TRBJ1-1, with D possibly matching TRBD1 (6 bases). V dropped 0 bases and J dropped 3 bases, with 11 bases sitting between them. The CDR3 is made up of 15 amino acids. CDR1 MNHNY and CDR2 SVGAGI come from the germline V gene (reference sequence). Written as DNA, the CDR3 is TGTGCCAGCAGTTACTCGACAGGAAGGCACACTGAAGCTTTCTTT. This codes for CASSYSTGRHTEAFF.

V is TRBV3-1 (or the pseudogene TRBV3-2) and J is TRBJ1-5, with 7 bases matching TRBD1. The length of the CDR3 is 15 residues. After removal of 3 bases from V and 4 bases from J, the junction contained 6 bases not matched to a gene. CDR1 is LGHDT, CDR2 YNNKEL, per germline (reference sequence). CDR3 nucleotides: TGTGCCAGCAGCCATACAGGGGACGGGAATCAGCCCCAGCATTTT. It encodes CASSHTGDGNQPQHF.

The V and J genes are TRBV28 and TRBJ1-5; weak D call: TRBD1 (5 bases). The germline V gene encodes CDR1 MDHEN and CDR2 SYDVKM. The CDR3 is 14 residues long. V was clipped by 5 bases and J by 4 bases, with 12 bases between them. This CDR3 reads CASSLTQENQPQHF. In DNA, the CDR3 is TGTGCCAGCAGTCTCACACAGGAAAATCAGCCCCAGCATTTT.